This TCR beta chain was documented in a study of cytomegalovirus exposure and HLA in healthy donors. At the level of the study: The study placed about four fifths of its 398 genotyped donors in the Caucasian-associated ancestry cluster.

A multiplex PCR was run with 60 Vbeta primers and 13 Jbeta primers. TCRdb keeps only in-frame clones here, not all; method: immunoSEQ multiplex PCR. The sample contains under 130,000 clones, 65% to 80% of which appear only once. The V and J ends lost 3 bases and 4 bases respectively, with 18 bases between them. Germline V gene lookup returns CDR1 LNHNV and CDR2 YYDKDF (reference sequence). The CDR3 contains 16 residues. What was sequenced was PBMCs. This TCR was sampled from a female donor in good health and CMV-seropositive. The chain carries TRBV15 and TRBJ1-2, with unresolved D. As DNA, the CDR3 is TGTGCCACCAGCAGCCATGACGGAGCCTTTCGCTATGGCTACACCTTC. This translates into CATSSHDGAFRYGYTF.